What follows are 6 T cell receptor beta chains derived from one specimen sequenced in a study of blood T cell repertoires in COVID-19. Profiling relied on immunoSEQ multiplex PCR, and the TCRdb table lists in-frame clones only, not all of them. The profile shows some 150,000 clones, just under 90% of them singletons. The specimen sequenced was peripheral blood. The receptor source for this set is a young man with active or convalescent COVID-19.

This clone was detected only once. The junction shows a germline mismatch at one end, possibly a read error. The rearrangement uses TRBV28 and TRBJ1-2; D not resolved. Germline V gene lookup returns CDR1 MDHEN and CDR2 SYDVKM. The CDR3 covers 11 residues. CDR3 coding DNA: TGTGCCAGCAGACGGGGTCTTCTTTTGGGCTTC. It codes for CASRRGLLLGF.

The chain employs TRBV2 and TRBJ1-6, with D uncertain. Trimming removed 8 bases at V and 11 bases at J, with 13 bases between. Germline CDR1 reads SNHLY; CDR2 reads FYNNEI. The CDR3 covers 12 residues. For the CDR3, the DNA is TGTGCCAGCGTGTATTCGACTGCACCCCTCCACTTT. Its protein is CASVYSTAPLHF.

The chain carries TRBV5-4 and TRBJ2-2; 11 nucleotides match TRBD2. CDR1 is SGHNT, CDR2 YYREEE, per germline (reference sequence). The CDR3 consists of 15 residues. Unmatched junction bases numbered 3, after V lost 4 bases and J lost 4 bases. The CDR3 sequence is CASSIGLAGTGELFF. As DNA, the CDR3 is TGTGCCAGCAGCATAGGACTAGCGGGCACCGGGGAGCTGTTTTTT.

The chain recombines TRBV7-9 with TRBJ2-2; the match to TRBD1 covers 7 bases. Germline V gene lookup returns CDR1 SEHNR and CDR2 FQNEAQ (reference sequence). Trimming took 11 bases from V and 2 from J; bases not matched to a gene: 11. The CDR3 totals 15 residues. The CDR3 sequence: CAGTDRAVNTGELFF. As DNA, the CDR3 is TGTGCCGGAACAGACAGGGCGGTAAACACCGGGGAGCTGTTTTTT.

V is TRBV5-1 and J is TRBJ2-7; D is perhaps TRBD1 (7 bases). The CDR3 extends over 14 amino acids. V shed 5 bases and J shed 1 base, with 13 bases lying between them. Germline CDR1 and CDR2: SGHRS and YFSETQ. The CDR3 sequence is CASRQGTSSYEQYV. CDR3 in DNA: TGCGCCAGCAGACAGGGGACTTCTTCCTACGAGCAGTACGTC.

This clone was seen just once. The CDR3 loop is CASSLTGYGYTF. The CDR3 region has the DNA TGTGCCAGCAGTTTAACAGGTTATGGCTACACCTTC. The chain carries TRBV28 and TRBJ1-2; tentatively, D is TRBD1 (5 bases). Trimming stripped 2 bases from V and 5 bases from J, with 6 bases between. The CDR3 is made up of 12 amino acids. Germline CDR1 and CDR2: MDHEN and SYDVKM.